The rows below give T cell receptor beta chains drawn from one sample of a study of CD8 T cells in ankylosing spondylitis. MiXCR, run by TCRdb on the 5' RACE reads, gives a single entry per CDR3 protein. The sample includes some 450,000 distinct CDR3 sequences, about 15% of them seen just once. The sequencing input was blood, either unsorted or a sorted T cell fraction (not recorded which). Receptors were obtained from a male donor with ankylosing spondylitis. Both conserved end residues are part of each CDR3. The order of the fields is V gene, D gene, clone size, J gene, CDR3 protein, CDR3 DNA. The D gene is left open where the match is weak. Expanded clones get a size class; other rows say once, few or many, or leave the size out.

TRBV20-1	-	few	TRBJ1-1	CSARQGSLSNTEAFF	TGCAGTGCTAGGCAGGGGTCTTTAAGTAACACTGAAGCTTTCTTT
TRBV4-3	-	few	TRBJ2-4	CASSQGPQTKNIQYF	TGCGCCAGCAGCCAAGGCCCCCAGACCAAAAACATTCAGTACTTC
TRBV28	-	few	TRBJ1-6	CASSLSGLGSPLHF	TGTGCCAGCAGTTTATCTGGGTTGGGTTCACCCCTCCACTTT
TRBV27	-	-	TRBJ1-5	CASSLSDEGSLQHF	TGTGCCAGCAGTTTATCGGATGAGGGGTCGCTCCAGCATTTT
TRBV6-1	TRBD2	-	TRBJ2-5	CASRRGSLAETQYF	TGTGCCAGCAGGCGCGGGAGTTTGGCGGAGACCCAGTACTTC
TRBV6-1	-	few	TRBJ1-6	CASKIKGYNSPLHF	TGTGCCAGCAAAATAAAGGGATATAATTCACCCCTCCACTTT
TRBV5-1	-	many	TRBJ1-4	CASSTGWANEKLFF	TGCGCCAGCAGCACAGGGTGGGCTAATGAAAAACTGTTTTTT
TRBV20-1	-	-	TRBJ2-1	CSARDAGTPLNEQFF	TGCAGTGCTAGAGACGCCGGGACCCCCCTCAATGAGCAGTTCTTC
TRBV5-1	TRBD1	-	TRBJ1-2	CASSLVGQGYGYTF	TGTGCCAGCAGCTTAGTGGGACAGGGCTATGGCTACACCTTC
TRBV12-3/TRBV12-4	-	-	TRBJ1-1	CASSLGQGIEAFF	TGTGCCAGCAGTTTAGGTCAGGGGATTGAAGCTTTCTTT
TRBV30	TRBD1	-	TRBJ2-2	CAWSGPRDRVTGELFF	TGTGCCTGGAGTGGCCCCCGGGACAGGGTCACCGGGGAGCTGTTTTTT
TRBV9	TRBD2	-	TRBJ2-7	CASSETSGKGEQYF	TGTGCCAGCAGCGAGACTAGCGGGAAGGGCGAGCAGTACTTC
TRBV20-1	TRBD1	-	TRBJ2-3	CSGRQGTTSTDTQYF	TGCAGTGGTCGACAGGGAACGACTAGCACAGATACGCAGTATTTT